Given below is one T cell receptor beta chain in context. This sample is part of a study of CD8 T cells in Susac syndrome. TCR beta was sequenced from blood CD8+ and CD4+ T cells. Patients with Susac syndrome met diagnostic criteria that were recently defined for definite or probable disease. Reverse transcription of about 0.45 to 1 ug RNA was performed with random hexamers. Amplification of TCR beta CDR3 across 54 Vbeta and 13 Jbeta was performed with immunoSEQ multiplex PCR. TCRdb recomputed calls from the immunoSEQ multiplex PCR reads with MiXCR, one row per CDR3 protein. The table shows 100,000 to 150,000 distinct CDR3 sequences, with around 95% occurring only once. Trimming removed 0 bases at V and 4 bases at J, with 10 bases between. The V gene's germline CDR1 is MRHNA and CDR2 SNTAGT. The CDR3 is 15 amino acids.

This chain uses TRBV6-4 with TRBJ2-1; perhaps TRBD2 as D (6 bases). Sequencing was performed on CD8+ T cells from PBMCs. The TCR comes from a human donor with Susac syndrome. In DNA form, the CDR3 reads TGTGCCAGCAGTGACTCGAACGGGGGATACAATGAGCAGTTCTTC. This encodes CASSDSNGGYNEQFF.